Here is one T cell receptor beta chain with its context. The antigen remains unidentified. V was pared by 3 bases and J by 1 base, with 9 bases between. Per the germline V gene, CDR1 is MNHEY and CDR2 is SMNVEV (reference sequence). This CDR3 contains 14 residues. The data are from a study of OX40 agonist ivuxolimab in advanced cancers. Overall study findings and caveats: Individuals who were partial responders at 0.1-3.0 mg/kg had clonal expansion that ranked among the lowest. The antigen specificity of the peripheral T cells (those that were expanded) was not determined.

Any history of autoimmune disease or systemic immunosuppression disqualified patients. Sequencing used immunoSEQ multiplex PCR; TCRdb keeps in-frame clones, though not all of them. The sample holds about 78,000 clones; around 91% are singletons and the top ten take about 3%. This receptor was identified in an adult with an advanced solid tumor such as melanoma, head and neck, liver or kidney cancer. Sequences were derived from CD4+ or CD8+ T cells sorted from blood, sampled in a trial of the OX40 agonist ivuxolimab. This rearrangement joins TRBV27 to TRBJ1-1; D is unresolved. CDR3 amino acids: CASSLVQPNTEAFF. The CDR3, as DNA: TGTGCCAGCAGTTTGGTACAGCCGAACACTGAAGCTTTCTTT.